Below are 5 T cell receptor beta chains sequenced from a single sample in a study of T cell responses to AZD1222 COVID-19 vaccine (dated by TCRdb to about 2021). Reading the label with the study, this specimen's time point is: baseline before first vaccination. Receptor libraries were prepared by the immunoSEQ multiplex PCR assay. TCRdb carries this immuneACCESS record with in-frame sequences only. Its versions omit some clonotypes, under half of them owing to an unresolved V gene in the studies checked, with the rest unexplained. Present in this sample are 60,000 or so clones, 65% to 90% of which were seen just once. Jointly, the top ten make up around 19% of the sample. The source material was peripheral blood, sampled on day 0 of AZD1222 vaccination. The origin of the receptors is an adult in good health.

The chain combines TRBV5-1 with TRBJ2-1, with 8 bases fitting TRBD2. The CDR3 spans 15 residues. Germline V gives CDR1 SGHRS, CDR2 YFSETQ. Losses at the gene ends were 3 bases for V and 8 bases for J; bases not matched to a gene: 10. Written as DNA, the CDR3 is TGCGCCAGCAGCTGGAGCGGGAGAAGGATCCATGAGCAGTTCTTC. It translates to CASSWSGRRIHEQFF.

About this clone itself: A junction end diverges from the germline sequence, so it may reflect a read error. The chain couples TRBV15 to TRBJ1-4, with D possibly TRBD1 on 5 matching bases. The CDR3 spans 17 residues. Germline assignment: CDR1 LNHNV and CDR2 YYDKDF (reference sequence). CDR3 DNA: TGTGCCACCAGCAGAGATCCCGAAGGGGTGCCTAAGGAAAAACTGTTTTTT. Translating it yields CATSRDPEGVPKEKLFF.

The V gene is TRBV7-3, the J gene TRBJ2-2; D might be TRBD2 (6 bases). Germline values: CDR1 SGHTA, CDR2 FQGTGA. V lost 2 bases, J lost 1 base, and 14 bases lay in between. The CDR3 runs 17 residues. As DNA, the CDR3 is TGTGCCAGCAGCTTATTCGGGGGAGGTGGGAACACCGGGGAGCTGTTTTTT. Its translation is CASSLFGGGGNTGELFF.

The CDR3 loop is CASSLDAGIFYEQYF. For the CDR3, the DNA is TGTGCCAGCAGCTTGGATGCGGGAATTTTCTACGAGCAGTACTTC. The chain has TRBV5-6 and TRBJ2-7; tentative D call: TRBD2 (6 bases). CDR3 length equals 15 residues. The germline CDR1 and CDR2 sequences are SGHDT and YYEEEE. V was pared by 0 bases and J by 3 bases, with 13 bases between.

This chain joins TRBV6-5 and TRBJ2-3, with 10 bases identical to TRBD1. The CDR3 length is 15 residues. Germline CDR1 MNHEY, CDR2 SVGAGI. Trimming removed 6 bases from V and 4 bases from J; junction bases left unmatched: 7. For the CDR3, the DNA is TGTGCCAGCAGCAGGGACAGGGGAGGAGCAGATACGCAGTATTTT. Protein product: CASSRDRGGADTQYF.